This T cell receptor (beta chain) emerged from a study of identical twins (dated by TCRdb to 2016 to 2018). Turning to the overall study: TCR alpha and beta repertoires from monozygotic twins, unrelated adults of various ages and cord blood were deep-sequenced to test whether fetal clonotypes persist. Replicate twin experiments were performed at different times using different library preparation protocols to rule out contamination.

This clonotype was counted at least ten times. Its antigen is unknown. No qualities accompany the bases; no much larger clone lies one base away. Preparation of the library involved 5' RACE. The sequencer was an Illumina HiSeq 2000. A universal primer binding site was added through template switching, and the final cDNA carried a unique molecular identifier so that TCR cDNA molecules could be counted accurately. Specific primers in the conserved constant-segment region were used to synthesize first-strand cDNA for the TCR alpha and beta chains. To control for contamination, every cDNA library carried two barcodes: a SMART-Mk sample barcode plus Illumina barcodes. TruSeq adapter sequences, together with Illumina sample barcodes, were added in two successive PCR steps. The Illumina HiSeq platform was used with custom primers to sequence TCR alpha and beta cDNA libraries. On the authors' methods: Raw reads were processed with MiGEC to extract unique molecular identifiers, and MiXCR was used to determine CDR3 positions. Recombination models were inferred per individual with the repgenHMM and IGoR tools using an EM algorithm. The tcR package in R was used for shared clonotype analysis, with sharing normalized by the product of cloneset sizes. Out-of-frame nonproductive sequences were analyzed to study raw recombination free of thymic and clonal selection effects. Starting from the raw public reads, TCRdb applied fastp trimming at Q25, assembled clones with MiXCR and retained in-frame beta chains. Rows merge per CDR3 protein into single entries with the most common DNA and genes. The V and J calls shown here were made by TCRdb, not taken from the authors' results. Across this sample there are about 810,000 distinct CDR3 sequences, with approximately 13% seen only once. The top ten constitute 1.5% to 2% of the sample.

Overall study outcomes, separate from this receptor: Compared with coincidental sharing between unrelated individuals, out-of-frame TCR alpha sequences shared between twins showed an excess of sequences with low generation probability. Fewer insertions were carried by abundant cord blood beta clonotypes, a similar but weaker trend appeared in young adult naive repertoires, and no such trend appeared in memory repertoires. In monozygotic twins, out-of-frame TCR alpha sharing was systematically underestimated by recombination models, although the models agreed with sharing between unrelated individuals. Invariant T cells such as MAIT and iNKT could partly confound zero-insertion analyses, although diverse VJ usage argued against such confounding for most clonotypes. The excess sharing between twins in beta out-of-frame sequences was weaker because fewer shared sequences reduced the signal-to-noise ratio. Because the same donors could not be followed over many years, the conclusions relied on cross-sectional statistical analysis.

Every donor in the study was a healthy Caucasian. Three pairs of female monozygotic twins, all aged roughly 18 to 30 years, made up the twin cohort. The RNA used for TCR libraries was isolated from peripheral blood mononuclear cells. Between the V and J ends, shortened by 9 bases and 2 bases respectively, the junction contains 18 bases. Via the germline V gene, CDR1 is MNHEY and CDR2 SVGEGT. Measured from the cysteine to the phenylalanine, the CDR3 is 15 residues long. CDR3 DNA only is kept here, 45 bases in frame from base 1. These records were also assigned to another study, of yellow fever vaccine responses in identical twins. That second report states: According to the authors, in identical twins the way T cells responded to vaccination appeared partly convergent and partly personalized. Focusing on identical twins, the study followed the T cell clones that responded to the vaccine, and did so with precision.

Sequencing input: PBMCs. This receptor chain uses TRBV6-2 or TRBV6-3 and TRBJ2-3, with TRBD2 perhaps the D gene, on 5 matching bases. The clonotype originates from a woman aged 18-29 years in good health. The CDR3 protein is CASPKRSGDTDTQYF. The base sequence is TGTGCCAGTCCTAAAAGGAGCGGAGACACAGATACGCAGTATTTT.